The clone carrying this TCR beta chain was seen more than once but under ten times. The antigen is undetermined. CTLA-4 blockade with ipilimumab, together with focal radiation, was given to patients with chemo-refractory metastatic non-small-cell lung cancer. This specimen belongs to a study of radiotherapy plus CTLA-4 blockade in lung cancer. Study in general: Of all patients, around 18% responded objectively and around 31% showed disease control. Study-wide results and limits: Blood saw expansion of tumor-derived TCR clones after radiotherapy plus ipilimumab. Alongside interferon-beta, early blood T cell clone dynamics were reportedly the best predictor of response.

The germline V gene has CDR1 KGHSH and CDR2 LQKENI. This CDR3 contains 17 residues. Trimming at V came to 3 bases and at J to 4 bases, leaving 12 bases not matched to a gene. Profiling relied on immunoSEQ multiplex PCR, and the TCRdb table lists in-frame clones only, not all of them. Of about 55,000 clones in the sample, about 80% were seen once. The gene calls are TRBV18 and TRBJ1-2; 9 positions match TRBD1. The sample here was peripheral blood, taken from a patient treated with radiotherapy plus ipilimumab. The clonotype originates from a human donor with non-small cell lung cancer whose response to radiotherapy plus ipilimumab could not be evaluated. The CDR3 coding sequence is TGTGCCAGCTCACCCCCAGACGGGACAGGGAGGGTCTATGGCTACACCTTC. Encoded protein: CASSPPDGTGRVYGYTF.